The present T cell receptor (beta chain) was sequenced within a study of beta chain features in type 1 diabetes. This clone was detected a few times. Antigen specificity is unknown. The CDR3 has 15 residues. Losses at the gene ends were 6 bases for V and 8 bases for J; bases not matched to a gene: 11. Per the germline V gene, CDR1 is SEHNR and CDR2 is FQNEAQ (reference sequence). Reverse transcribing all isolated RNA meant expressed TCRB transcripts were sequenced. Profiled with immunoSEQ multiplex PCR; TCRdb holds only in-frame clones, not every one. The sample records 85,000 to 110,000 clones, 25% to 35% being singletons. Whole-study findings and limits: When Type 1 diabetes patients were examined, their TCRB CDR3s proved moderately but significantly shorter in all four CD4+ subsets.

The receptor was derived from a young woman with type 1 diabetes. The rearrangement links TRBV7-9 to TRBJ1-4, with 8 bases fitting TRBD1. Specimen: central memory CD4+ T cells from blood. In nucleotides, the CDR3 is TGTGCCAGCAGTCTCGGACAGGGAGGTTTCGAAAAACTGTTTTTT. Protein: CASSLGQGGFEKLFF.